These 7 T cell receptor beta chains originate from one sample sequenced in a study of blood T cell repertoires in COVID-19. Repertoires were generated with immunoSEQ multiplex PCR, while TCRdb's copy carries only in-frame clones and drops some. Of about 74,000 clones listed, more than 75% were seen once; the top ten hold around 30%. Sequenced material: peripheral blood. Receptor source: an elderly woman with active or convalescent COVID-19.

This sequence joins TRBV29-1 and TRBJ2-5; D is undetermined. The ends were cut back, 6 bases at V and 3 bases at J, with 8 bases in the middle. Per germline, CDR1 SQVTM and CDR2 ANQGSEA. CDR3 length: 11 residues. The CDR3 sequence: CSVVREETQYF. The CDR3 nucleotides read TGCAGCGTAGTCCGGGAAGAGACCCAGTACTTC.

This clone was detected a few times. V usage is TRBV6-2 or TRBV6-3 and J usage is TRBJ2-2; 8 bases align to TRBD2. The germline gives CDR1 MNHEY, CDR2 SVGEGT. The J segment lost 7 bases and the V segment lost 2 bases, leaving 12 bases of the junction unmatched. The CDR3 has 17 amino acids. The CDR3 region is CASSYGVGSGGNGELFF. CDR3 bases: TGTGCCAGCAGTTACGGTGTGGGGAGCGGGGGTAACGGGGAGCTGTTTTTT.

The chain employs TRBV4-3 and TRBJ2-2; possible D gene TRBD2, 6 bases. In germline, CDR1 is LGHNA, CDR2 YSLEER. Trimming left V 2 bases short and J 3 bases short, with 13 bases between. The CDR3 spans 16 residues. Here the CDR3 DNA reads TGCGCCAGCAGCCAATCCTTCGGGGGATACACCGGGGAGCTGTTTTTT. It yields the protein CASSQSFGGYTGELFF.

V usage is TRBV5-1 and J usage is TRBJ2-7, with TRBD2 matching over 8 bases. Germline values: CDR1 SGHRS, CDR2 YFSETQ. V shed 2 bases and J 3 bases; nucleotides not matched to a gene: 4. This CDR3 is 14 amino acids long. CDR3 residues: CASSFGGAVYEQYF. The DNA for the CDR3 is TGCGCCAGCAGCTTCGGGGGGGCCGTCTACGAGCAGTACTTC.

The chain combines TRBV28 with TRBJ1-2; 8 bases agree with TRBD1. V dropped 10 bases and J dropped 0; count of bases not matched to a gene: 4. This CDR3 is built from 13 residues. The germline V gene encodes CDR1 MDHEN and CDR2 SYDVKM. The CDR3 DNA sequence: TGTGCCACCCCAGGGGGCCCTAACTATGGCTACACCTTC. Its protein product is CATPGGPNYGYTF.

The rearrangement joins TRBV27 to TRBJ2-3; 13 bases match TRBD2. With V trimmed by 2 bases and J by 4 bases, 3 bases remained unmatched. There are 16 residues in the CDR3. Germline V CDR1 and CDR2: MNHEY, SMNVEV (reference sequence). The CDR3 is CASSLTSGGAPDTQYF. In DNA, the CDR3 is TGTGCCAGCAGTTTAACTAGCGGGGGGGCCCCAGATACGCAGTATTTT.

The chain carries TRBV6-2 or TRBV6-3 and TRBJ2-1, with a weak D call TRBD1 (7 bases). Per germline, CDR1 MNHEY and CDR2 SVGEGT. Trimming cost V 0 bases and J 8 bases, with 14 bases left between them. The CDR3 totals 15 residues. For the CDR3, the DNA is TGTGCCAGCAGTTACTCCAGGGGGGTGCGCGATGAGCAGTTCTTC. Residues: CASSYSRGVRDEQFF.